This T cell receptor (beta chain) is drawn from a study of CD8+ T cells in alopecia areata. As for the study in general: Tofacitinib was taken orally by treated patients, and the dose was 5 to 10 mg twice daily.

cDNA reverse transcribed from extracted RNA served as the sequencing template. Generated by immunoSEQ multiplex PCR, the TCRdb table keeps only in-frame clones and is missing some. The sample includes 95,000 to 150,000 clones, 50% to 55% seen only once; the top ten take just over 0.45%. The treatment here: oral pan-JAK inhibitor, 5-10 mg twice daily. Researchers picked out CD4+ and CD8+ T cells from PBMCs by sorting. This CDR3 has 11 residues. Trimming removed 7 bases at V and 8 bases at J, with 9 bases between. Germline CDR1 SGHDN, CDR2 FVKESK. This receptor was identified in a human donor with alopecia areata. The sequencing used CD4+ T cells sorted from blood, collected at week 4, from a patient treated with tofacitinib. The V and J genes are TRBV14 and TRBJ2-4; no firm D call. CDR3 loop: CASTAKHIQYF. The CDR3 DNA is TGTGCCAGCACAGCCAAGCACATTCAGTACTTC.